The 11 T cell receptor beta chains reported below all come from one sample, sequenced in a study of T cell repertoires in aging, cancer and after chemotherapy. Multiplex touch-down PCR with TRB-A/B primers amplified rearranged V-D-J TRB sequences. TCRdb called the multiplex PCR reads again in MiXCR, with one record for every CDR3 protein. The table includes more than 2,500 distinct CDR3 sequences, roughly a fifth detected once. The template was genomic DNA from peripheral blood, not RNA. The sample consisted of blood. The receptor source for this set is a human donor with a solid tumor.

Details on this clonotype: One junction end disagrees with the germline gene, perhaps due to a read error. V and J are TRBV4-3 and TRBJ1-5; 7 nucleotides line up with TRBD1. Germline CDR1 reads LGHNA; CDR2 reads YSLEER. The CDR3 extends over 15 amino acids. CDR3 sequence reads: CASSQGGTVNQPQHF. The CDR3 DNA sequence: TGTGCCAGCAGCCAAGGGGGGACAGTCAATCAGCCCCAGCATTTT.

There are a few counts of this clonotype. The rearrangement joins TRBV20-1 to TRBJ2-3; 11 bases map to TRBD2. Trimming took 6 bases from V and 6 from J; bases not matched to a gene: 11. CDR1 is DFQATT and CDR2 is SNEGSKA in the germline V gene (reference sequence). This CDR3 is 15 amino acids long. The CDR3, as DNA: TGCAGTGCCCCCTGGACTAGCGGGCGCCGGGATACGCAGTATTTT. It translates to CSAPWTSGRRDTQYF.

Worth noting for this clonotype: Given a much more abundant clone one base away, this may be a read error. This rearrangement joins TRBV19 to TRBJ1-1; D is unresolved. V was cut by 7 bases and J by 4 bases, with 16 bases left in between. The CDR3 runs 14 residues. Germline-derived CDR1 and CDR2 are LNHDA and SQIVND (reference sequence). The CDR3 bases are TGTGCCAGTACCGATCGGGTAGTGATCACTGAAGCTTTCTTT. Translation gives CASTDRVVITEAFF.

This clonotype appeared once. CDR3 sequence (DNA): TGTGCCAGCAGCTTGGGACTAGCGGGGGGGCCCCAAGAGACCCAGTACTTC. Protein sequence: CASSLGLAGGPQETQYF. The chain couples TRBV7-2 to TRBJ2-5; 16 bases line up with TRBD2. This CDR3 comprises 17 residues. CDR1 and CDR2 (germline): SGHTA, FQGNSA. The trim removed 3 bases at V and 1 base at J, leaving 2 bases unmatched.

This clonotype was recorded a few times. The chain combines TRBV14 with TRBJ1-1, with TRBD1 matching 10 bases. Trimming at V came to 4 bases and at J to 1 base, leaving 6 bases not matched to a gene. The CDR3 spans 16 residues. CDR1 and CDR2 (germline): SGHDN, FVKESK. The CDR3 coding sequence is TGTGCCAGCAGCCTCCAGACAGGGGGCAGGAACACTGAAGCTTTCTTT. It is translated as CASSLQTGGRNTEAFF.

The chain employs TRBV12-3 or TRBV12-4 and TRBJ1-5; TRBD1 agrees at 9 bases. The V and J ends lost 6 bases and 7 bases, in that order; junction bases with no gene match: 7. CDR3 size: 14 residues. CDR3 sequence (DNA): TGTGCCAGCAGCTACCTTACAGGGGGCCAGCCCCAGCATTTT. Its translation is CASSYLTGGQPQHF.

This clonotype was counted a few times. The chain recombines TRBV10-3 with TRBJ2-3; 10 nucleotides agree with TRBD2. The CDR3 sequence is 15 residues long. Germline lookup yields CDR1 ENHRY and CDR2 SYGVKD. Trimming removed 5 bases from V and 1 base from J; junction bases left unmatched: 3. CDR3 sequence (DNA): TGTGCCATCAGTTCTCTAGCGGGGGGCACAGATACGCAGTATTTT. The encoded protein is CAISSLAGGTDTQYF.

This clonotype is termed medium-sized. V gene TRBV7-9 combines with J gene TRBJ2-3, with D perhaps TRBD2 (6 bases). CDR3 size: 16 residues. Trimming removed 0 bases at V and 0 bases at J, with 10 bases between. Germline CDR1 reads SEHNR; CDR2 reads FQNEAQ (reference sequence). This chain's CDR3 is CASSLAPGLSTDTQYF. The DNA of the CDR3 is TGTGCCAGCAGCTTAGCCCCGGGACTCAGCACAGATACGCAGTATTTT.

By sample share, this clonotype is large (0.1 to 1%). The CDR3 DNA sequence: TGTGCCAGCACCGAATACGGGGCAGCTTTCTTT. Translation gives CASTEYGAAFF. The rearrangement uses TRBV6-5 and TRBJ1-1, with TRBD1 as a possible D gene (5 bases). Germline assignment: CDR1 MNHEY and CDR2 SVGAGI. The V end lost 7 bases, the J end lost 10 bases, and 13 bases lay between the germline ends. This CDR3 comprises 11 residues.

As regards this clonotype: A read error may explain this, as a much larger clone is one base away. The chain recombines TRBV5-6 with TRBJ1-2; D is unresolved. V was trimmed by 1 base and J by 4 bases, leaving 17 bases between them. Per germline, CDR1 SGHDT and CDR2 YYEEEE. This CDR3 is built from 16 residues. CDR3 coding DNA: TGTGCCAGCAGCTTGCTCGCCCGGAGGGATGCCTATGGCTACACCTTC. Encoded protein: CASSLLARRDAYGYTF. Supplemented by reference TRBV5-6 and TRBJ1-2, the full variable domain reads DAGVTQSPTHLIKTRGQQVTLRCSPKSGHDTVSWYQQALGQGPQFIFQYYEEEERQRGNFPDRFSGHQFPNYSSELNVNALLLGDSALYLCASSLLARRDAYGYTFGSGTRLTVV.

The V call is TRBV11-2, the J call TRBJ2-3; no reliable D call. The CDR3 loop spans 17 amino acids. Trimming took 5 bases from V and 0 from J, leaving 18 bases between them. The V gene's germline CDR1 is SGHAT and CDR2 FQNNGV. In nucleotides, the CDR3 is TGTGCCAGCAGCCCCCAGTCAAGGCTCGGTAGCACAGATACGCAGTATTTT. Encoded protein: CASSPQSRLGSTDTQYF.